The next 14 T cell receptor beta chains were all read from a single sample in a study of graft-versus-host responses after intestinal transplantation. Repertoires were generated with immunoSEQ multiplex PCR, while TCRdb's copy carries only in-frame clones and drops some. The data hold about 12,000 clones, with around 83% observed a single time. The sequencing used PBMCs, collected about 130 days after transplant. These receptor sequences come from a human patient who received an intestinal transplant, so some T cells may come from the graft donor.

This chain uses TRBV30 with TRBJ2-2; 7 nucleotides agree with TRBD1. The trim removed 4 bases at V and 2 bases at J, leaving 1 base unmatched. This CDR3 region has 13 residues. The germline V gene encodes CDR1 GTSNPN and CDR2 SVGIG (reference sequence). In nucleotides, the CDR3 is TGTGCCTGGACAGGGGGAAACACCGGGGAGCTGTTTTTT. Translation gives CAWTGGNTGELFF.

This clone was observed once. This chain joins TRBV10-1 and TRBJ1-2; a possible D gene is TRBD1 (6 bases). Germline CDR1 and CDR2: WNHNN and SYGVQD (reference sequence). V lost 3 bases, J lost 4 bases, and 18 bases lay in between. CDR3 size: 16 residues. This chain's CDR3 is CASSDRQGPGVYGYTF. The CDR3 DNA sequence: TGCGCCAGCAGTGACAGGCAGGGGCCCGGCGTCTATGGCTACACCTTC.

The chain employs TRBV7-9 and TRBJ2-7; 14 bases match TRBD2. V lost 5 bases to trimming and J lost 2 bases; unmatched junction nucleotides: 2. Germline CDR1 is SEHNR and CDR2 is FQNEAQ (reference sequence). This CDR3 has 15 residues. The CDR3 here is CASSPTSGRAYEQYF. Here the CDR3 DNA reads TGTGCCAGCAGCCCGACTAGCGGGAGGGCCTACGAGCAGTACTTC. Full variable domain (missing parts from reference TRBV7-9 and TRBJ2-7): DTGVSQNPRHKITKRGQNVTFRCDPISEHNRLYWYRQTLGQGPEFLTYFQNEAQLEKSRLLSDRFSAERPKGSFSTLEIQRTEQGDSAMYLCASSPTSGRAYEQYFGPGTRLTVT.

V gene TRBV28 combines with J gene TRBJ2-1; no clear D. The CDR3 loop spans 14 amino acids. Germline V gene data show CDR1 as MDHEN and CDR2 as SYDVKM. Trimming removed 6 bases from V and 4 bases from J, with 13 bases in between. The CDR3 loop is CASSLAGEYNEQFF. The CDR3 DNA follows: TGTGCCAGCAGCCTCGCTGGAGAGTACAATGAGCAGTTCTTC.

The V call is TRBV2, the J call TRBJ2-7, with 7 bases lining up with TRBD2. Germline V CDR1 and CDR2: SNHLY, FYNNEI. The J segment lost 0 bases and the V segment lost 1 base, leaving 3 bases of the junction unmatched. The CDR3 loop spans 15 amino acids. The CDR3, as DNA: TGTGCCAGCAGTGAAGTGGGAGGGGACTCCTACGAGCAGTACTTC. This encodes CASSEVGGDSYEQYF. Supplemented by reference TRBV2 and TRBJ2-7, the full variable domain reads EPEVTQTPSHQVTQMGQEVILRCVPISNHLYFYWYRQILGQKVEFLVSFYNNEISEKSEIFDDQFSVERPDGSNFTLKIRSTKLEDSAMYFCASSEVGGDSYEQYFGPGTRLTVT.

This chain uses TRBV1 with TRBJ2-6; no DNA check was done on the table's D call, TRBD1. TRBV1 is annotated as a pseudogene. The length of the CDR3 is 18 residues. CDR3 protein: CTSRVLRFAQSRANVLTF. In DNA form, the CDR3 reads TGCACCAGCAGGGTCTTACGTTTTGCACAAAGTCGGGCCAACGTCCTGACTTTC.

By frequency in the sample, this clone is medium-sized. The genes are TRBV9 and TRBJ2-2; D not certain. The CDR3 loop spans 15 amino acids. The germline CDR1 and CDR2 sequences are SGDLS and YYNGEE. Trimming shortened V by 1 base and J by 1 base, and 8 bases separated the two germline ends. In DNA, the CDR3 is TGTGCCAGCAGCGTATCTCATGAGAACACCGGGGAGCTGTTTTTT. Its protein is CASSVSHENTGELFF.

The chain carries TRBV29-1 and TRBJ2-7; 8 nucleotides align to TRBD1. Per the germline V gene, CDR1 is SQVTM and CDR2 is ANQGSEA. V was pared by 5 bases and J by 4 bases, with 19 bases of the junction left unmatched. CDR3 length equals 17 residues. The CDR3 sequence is CSVRPPRGRGRDYEQYF. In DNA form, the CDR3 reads TGCAGCGTTCGGCCGCCTCGGGGCAGGGGGCGCGATTACGAGCAGTACTTC.

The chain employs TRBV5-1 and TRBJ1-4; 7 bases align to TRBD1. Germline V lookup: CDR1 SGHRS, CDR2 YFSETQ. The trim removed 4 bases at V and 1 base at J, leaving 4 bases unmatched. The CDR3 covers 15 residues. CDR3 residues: CASSARTGTNEKLFF. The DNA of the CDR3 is TGCGCCAGCAGCGCCCGGACAGGAACTAATGAAAAACTGTTTTTT.

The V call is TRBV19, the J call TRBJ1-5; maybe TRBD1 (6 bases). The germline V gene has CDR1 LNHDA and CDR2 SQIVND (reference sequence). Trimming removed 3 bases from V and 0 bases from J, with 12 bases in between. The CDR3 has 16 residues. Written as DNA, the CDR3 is TGTGCCAGTAGTATCAGGGGCCCCTATAGCAATCAGCCCCAGCATTTT. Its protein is CASSIRGPYSNQPQHF.

Written as DNA, the CDR3 is TGTGCCAGCAGCCAAGGGAGGGGCACAGATACGCAGTATTTT. Protein: CASSQGRGTDTQYF. This sequence joins TRBV4-2 and TRBJ2-3, with a weak D call TRBD2 (6 bases). Trimming pared 1 base from V and 1 base from J, leaving 6 bases between. Looked up from germline, CDR1 is LGHNA and CDR2 is YNFKEQ. This CDR3 is 14 amino acids long.

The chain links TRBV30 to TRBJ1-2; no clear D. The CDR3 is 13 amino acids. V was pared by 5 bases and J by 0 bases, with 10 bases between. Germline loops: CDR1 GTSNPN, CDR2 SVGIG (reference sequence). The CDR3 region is CAWVHGANYGYTF. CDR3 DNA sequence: TGTGCCTGGGTACACGGGGCTAACTATGGCTACACCTTC.

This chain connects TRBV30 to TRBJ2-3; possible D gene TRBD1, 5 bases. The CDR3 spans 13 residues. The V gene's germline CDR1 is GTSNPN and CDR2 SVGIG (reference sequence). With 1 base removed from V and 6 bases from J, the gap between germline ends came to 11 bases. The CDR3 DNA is TGTGCCTGGAGTGGACAGCGTAGGGATACGCAGTATTTT. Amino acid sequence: CAWSGQRRDTQYF. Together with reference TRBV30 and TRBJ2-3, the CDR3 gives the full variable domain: SQTIHQWPATLVQPVGSPLSLECTVEGTSNPNLYWYRQAAGRGLQLLFYSVGIGQISSEVPQNLSASRPQDRQFILSSKKLLLSDSGFYLCAWSGQRRDTQYFGPGTRLTVL.

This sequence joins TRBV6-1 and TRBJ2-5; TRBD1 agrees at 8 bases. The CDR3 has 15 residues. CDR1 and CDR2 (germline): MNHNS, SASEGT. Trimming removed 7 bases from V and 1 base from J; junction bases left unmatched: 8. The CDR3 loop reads CASNVGGTGQETQYF. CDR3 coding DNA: TGTGCCAGCAACGTTGGGGGGACAGGCCAAGAGACCCAGTACTTC.